The clone carrying this T cell receptor (beta chain) came up many times. Antigen specificity is unknown. The data belong to a study of CD8 T cells in ankylosing spondylitis. TCRdb reprocessed the 5' RACE reads via MiXCR and lists one record per CDR3 protein. The sample carries under 300,000 distinct CDR3 sequences, approximately 20% recorded once. There are 13 residues in the CDR3. Germline V lookup: CDR1 SQVTM, CDR2 ANQGSEA. The V segment lost 6 bases and the J segment 2 bases; nucleotides outside the gene matches: 3. General study results and limits: Significantly higher representation of disease-linked clones was reported for matched ankylosing spondylitis synovial fluid.

The sequence came from a male donor with ankylosing spondylitis or in good health (not recorded which). Sequencing was carried out using blood, either unsorted or a sorted T cell fraction (not recorded which). The V and J genes are TRBV29-1 and TRBJ2-1, with 8 nucleotides matching TRBD2. The CDR3 nucleotides are TGCAGCGTAAGCGGGAGCCCCTACAATGAGCAGTTCTTC. Translated: CSVSGSPYNEQFF.